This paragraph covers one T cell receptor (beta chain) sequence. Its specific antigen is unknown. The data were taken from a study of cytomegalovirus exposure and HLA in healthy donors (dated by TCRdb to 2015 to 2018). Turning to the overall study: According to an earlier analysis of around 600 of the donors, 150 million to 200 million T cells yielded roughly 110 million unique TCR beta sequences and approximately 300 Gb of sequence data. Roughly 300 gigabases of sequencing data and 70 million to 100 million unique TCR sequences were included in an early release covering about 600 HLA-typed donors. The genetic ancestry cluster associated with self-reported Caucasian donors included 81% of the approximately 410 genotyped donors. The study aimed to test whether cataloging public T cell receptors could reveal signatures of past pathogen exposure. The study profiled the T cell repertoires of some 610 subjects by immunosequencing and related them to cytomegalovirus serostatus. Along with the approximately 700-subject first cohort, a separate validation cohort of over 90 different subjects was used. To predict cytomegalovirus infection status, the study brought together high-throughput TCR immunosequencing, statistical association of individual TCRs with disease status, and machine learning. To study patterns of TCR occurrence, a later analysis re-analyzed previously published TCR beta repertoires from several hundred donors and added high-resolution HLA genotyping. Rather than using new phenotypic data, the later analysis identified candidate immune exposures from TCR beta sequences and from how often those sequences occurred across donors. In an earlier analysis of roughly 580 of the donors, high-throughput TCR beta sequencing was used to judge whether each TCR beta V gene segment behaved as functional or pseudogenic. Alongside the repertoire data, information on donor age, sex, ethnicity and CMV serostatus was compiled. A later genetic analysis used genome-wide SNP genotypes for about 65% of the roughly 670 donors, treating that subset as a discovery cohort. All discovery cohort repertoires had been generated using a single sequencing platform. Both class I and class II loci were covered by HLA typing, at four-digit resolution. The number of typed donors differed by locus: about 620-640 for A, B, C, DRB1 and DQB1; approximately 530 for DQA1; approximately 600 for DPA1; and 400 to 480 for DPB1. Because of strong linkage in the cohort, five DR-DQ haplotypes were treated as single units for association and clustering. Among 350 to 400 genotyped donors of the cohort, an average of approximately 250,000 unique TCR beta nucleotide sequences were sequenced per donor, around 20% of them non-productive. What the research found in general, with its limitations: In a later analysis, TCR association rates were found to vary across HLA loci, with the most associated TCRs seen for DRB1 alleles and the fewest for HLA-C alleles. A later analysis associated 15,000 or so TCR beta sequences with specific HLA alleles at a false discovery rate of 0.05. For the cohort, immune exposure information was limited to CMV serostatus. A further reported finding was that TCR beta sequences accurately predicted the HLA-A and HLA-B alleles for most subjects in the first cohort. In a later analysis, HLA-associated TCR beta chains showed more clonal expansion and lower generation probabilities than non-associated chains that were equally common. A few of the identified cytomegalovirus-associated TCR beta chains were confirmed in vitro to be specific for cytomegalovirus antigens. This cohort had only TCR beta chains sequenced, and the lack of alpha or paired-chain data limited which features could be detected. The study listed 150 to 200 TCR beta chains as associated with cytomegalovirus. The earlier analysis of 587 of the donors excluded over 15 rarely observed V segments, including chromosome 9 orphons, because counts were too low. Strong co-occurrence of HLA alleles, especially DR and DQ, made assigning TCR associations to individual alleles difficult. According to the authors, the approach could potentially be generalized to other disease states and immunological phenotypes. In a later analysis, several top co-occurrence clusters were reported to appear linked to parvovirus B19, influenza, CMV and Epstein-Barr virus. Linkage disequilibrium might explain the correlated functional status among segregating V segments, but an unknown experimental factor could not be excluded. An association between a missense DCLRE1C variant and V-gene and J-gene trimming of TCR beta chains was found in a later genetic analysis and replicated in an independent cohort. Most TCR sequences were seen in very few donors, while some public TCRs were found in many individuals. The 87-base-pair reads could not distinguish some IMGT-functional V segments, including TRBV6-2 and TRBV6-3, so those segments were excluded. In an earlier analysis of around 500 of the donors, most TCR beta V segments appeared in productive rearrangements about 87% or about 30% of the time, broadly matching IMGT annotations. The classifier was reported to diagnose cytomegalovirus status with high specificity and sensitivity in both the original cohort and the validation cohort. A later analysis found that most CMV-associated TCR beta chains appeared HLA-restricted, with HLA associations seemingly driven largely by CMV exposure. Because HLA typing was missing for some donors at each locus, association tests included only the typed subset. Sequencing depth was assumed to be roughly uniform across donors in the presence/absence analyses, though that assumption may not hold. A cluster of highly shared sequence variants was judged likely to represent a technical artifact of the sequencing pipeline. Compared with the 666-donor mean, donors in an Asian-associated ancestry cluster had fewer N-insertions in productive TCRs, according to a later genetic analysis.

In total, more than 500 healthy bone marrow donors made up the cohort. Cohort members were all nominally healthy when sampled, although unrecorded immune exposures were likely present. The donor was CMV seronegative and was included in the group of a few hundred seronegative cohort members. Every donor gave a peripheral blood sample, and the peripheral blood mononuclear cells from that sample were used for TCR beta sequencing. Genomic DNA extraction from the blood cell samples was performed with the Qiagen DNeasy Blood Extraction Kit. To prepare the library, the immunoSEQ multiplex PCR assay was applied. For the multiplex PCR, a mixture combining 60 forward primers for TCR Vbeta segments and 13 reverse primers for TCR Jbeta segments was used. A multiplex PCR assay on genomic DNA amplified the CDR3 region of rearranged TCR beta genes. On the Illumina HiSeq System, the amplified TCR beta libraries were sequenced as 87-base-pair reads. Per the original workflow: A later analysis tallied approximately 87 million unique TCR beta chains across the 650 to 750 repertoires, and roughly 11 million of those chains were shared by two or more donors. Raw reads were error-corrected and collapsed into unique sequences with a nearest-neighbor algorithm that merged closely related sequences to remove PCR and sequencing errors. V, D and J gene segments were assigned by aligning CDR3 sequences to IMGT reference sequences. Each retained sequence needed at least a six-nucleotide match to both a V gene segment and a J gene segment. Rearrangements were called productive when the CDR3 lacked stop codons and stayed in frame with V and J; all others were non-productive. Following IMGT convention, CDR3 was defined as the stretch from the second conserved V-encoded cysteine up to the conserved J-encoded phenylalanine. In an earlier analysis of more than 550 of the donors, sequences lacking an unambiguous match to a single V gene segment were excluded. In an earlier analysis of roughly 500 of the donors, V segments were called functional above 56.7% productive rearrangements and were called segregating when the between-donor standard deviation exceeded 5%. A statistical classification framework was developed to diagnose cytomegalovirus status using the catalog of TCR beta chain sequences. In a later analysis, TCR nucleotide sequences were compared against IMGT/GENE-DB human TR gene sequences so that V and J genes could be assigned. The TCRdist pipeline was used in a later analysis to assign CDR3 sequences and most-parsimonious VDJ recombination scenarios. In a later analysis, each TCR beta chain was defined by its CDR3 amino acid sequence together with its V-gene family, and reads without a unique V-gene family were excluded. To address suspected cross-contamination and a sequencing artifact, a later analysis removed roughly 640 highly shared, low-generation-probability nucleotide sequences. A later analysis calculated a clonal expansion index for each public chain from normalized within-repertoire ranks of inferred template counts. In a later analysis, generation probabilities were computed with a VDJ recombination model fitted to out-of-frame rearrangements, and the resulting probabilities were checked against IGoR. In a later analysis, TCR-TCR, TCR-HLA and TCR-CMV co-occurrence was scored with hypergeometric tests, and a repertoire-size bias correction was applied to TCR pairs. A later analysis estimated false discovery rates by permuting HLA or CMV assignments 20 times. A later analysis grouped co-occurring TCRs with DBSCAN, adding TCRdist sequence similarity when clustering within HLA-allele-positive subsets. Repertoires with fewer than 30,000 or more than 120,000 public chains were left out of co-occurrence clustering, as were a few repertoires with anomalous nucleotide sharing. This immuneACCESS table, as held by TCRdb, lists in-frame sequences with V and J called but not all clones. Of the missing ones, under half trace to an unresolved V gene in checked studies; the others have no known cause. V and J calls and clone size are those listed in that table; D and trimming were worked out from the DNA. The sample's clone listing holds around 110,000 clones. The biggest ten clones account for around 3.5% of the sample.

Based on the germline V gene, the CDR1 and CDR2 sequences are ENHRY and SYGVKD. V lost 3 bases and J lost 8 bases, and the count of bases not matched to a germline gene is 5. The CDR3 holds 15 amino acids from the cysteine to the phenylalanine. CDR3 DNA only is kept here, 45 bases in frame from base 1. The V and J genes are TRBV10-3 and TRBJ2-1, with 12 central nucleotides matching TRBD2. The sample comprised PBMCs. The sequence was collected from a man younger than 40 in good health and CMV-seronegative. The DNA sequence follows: TGTGCCATCAGTGAACTAGCGGGGGGACAGGATGAGCAGTTCTTC. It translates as CAISELAGGQDEQFF.